What follows are 7 T cell receptor beta chains derived from one specimen sequenced in a study of blood T cell repertoires in COVID-19. The table came from immunoSEQ multiplex PCR; TCRdb's copy has only in-frame clones and leaves some out. The sample yields fewer than 250,000 clones, approximately 87% seen once. Material: peripheral blood. Receptors were obtained from a woman aged 45-59 years with acute or convalescent COVID-19.

The gene calls are TRBV5-6 and TRBJ1-2; 10 positions match TRBD1. CDR3 length: 15 amino acids. V was clipped by 5 bases and J by 2 bases; unmatched bases: 6. CDR1 SGHDT and CDR2 YYEEEE come from the germline V gene. CDR3 coding DNA: TGTGCCAGCAGTTTCGAGGACAGGGGGAACTATGGCTACACCTTC. This encodes CASSFEDRGNYGYTF.

In this sample, this clone turned up once. V and J are TRBV2 and TRBJ2-1, with D maybe TRBD1 (8 bases). In germline, CDR1 is SNHLY, CDR2 FYNNEI. This CDR3 contains 16 residues. V dropped 6 bases and J dropped 6 bases, with 21 bases sitting between them. This CDR3 reads CASSRGGTGVFNEQFF. CDR3 coding DNA: TGTGCCAGCAGCCGGGGAGGGACAGGCGTTTTCAATGAGCAGTTCTTC.

The chain carries TRBV5-1 and TRBJ1-5; no clear D gene. The CDR3 spans 15 residues. Germline values: CDR1 SGHRS, CDR2 YFSETQ. V gave up 4 bases and J gave up 8 bases, with 19 bases separating them. The CDR3 sequence is CASSPGYITGEPQHF. For the CDR3, the DNA is TGCGCCAGCAGCCCGGGGTACATAACCGGGGAGCCCCAGCATTTT.

V usage is TRBV4-1 and J usage is TRBJ2-3; 10 bases agree with TRBD2. The CDR3 spans 16 residues. From germline, CDR1 is MGHRA and CDR2 YSYEKL. With V trimmed by 0 bases and J by 6 bases, 6 bases remained unmatched. As DNA, the CDR3 is TGCGCCAGCAGCCAAGATGCTAGCGGGAGCCCCGATACGCAGTATTTT. Translated: CASSQDASGSPDTQYF.

The chain uses TRBV7-2 and TRBJ2-7; D unresolved. Germline assignment: CDR1 SGHTA and CDR2 FQGNSA. V was cut by 3 bases and J by 2 bases, with 11 bases left in between. This CDR3 comprises 14 residues. In nucleotides, the CDR3 is TGTGCCAGCAGCTTTTATGCCGGTACCTACGAGCAGTACTTC. Protein: CASSFYAGTYEQYF.

The genes are TRBV18 and TRBJ1-3; D possibly corresponds to TRBD1 (6 bases). The CDR3 is 16 amino acids. Germline V gene lookup returns CDR1 KGHSH and CDR2 LQKENI. V gave up 6 bases and J gave up 0 bases, with 15 bases separating them. The CDR3 nucleotides are TGTGCCAGCTCCGCCGGGACACCTTCCTCTGGAAACACCATATATTTT. Amino acids: CASSAGTPSSGNTIYF.

The chain employs TRBV18 and TRBJ2-1; 8 bases fit TRBD2. V was clipped by 6 bases and J by 3 bases; unmatched bases: 13. Per germline, CDR1 KGHSH and CDR2 LQKENI. There are 17 residues in the CDR3. This CDR3 reads CASSLSGAGGFYNEQFF. Written as DNA, the CDR3 is TGTGCCAGCTCCCTCTCTGGCGCGGGAGGCTTCTACAATGAGCAGTTCTTC.